The entry that follows covers one TCR beta chain sequence. The data were obtained in a study of CD8 T cells in Susac syndrome. Random hexamers served to reverse transcribe roughly 0.45 to 1 ug RNA. With immunoSEQ multiplex PCR, TCR beta CDR3 was amplified across 54 Vbeta and 13 Jbeta. TCRdb reanalysed the immunoSEQ multiplex PCR reads using MiXCR and keeps one entry per CDR3 protein. The sample yields under 200,000 distinct CDR3 sequences, 85% to 95% seen once. V was clipped by 0 bases and J by 2 bases, with 7 bases between them. Germline CDR1 SGDLS, CDR2 YYNGEE. The length of the CDR3 is 14 residues. The study sequenced TCR beta in blood CD8+ and CD4+ T cells. Controls comprised healthy donors matched for age and sex. In contrast to the negatively isolated CD8+ and CD4+ T cells, TEMRA cells were FACS-enriched.

Sequences were obtained from CD4+ T cells from PBMCs. This sequence joins TRBV9 and TRBJ2-3; D gene ambiguous. This TCR was recovered from a human donor in good health. In nucleotides, the CDR3 is TGTGCCAGCAGCGTAGTGGCAGACACAGATACGCAGTATTTT. It translates to CASSVVADTDTQYF.